The sequence of this T cell receptor (beta chain) was determined in a study of cytomegalovirus exposure and HLA in healthy donors. Findings of the study overall: Rarity marked most TCR sequences, yet some public TCRs occurred in many donors. Several of the most significant clusters appeared, in a later analysis, to be linked to common viral pathogens.

The CDR3 has 14 residues. Germline lookup yields CDR1 SNHLY and CDR2 FYNNEI. The ends were cut back, 8 bases at V and 0 bases at J, with 11 bases in the middle. Amplification used 60 Vbeta primers and 13 Jbeta primers. The data were produced by immunoSEQ multiplex PCR, yet TCRdb's version contains in-frame clones alone and is incomplete. The sample lists about 130,000 clones, approximately 70% seen once, with under 2.5% in the top ten. As regards this clone: Its specificity is unknown.

What was sequenced was PBMCs. This rearrangement joins TRBV2 to TRBJ2-1; tentative D call: TRBD2 (5 bases). The source is a woman aged 55-70 years in good health and CMV-seropositive. The CDR3 sequence is CASSLARSYNEQFF. Written as DNA, the CDR3 is TGTGCCAGCTCTCTAGCCCGCTCCTACAATGAGCAGTTCTTC.